This T cell receptor (beta chain) was sequenced for a study of blood T cell repertoires in COVID-19. As for the study in general: Acute and convalescent COVID-19 samples came from the United States, Italy and Spain. T cells, B-cell-depleted T cells, or PBMCs supplied cDNA or gDNA.

This clone was seen a few times. In the original analysis: It was from reference gene primer amplification that nucleated cell counts were estimated. The assay was immunoSEQ multiplex PCR, and TCRdb's table has in-frame clones only and misses some. The V and J calls and the clone size are those of that table, but D and trimming were determined from the DNA. Of some 100,000 clones in the sample, roughly nine tenths were seen once. There are 14 residues in the CDR3. Deletions cut 4 bases from V and 5 bases from J, with 16 bases between. Germline V gives CDR1 SGDLS, CDR2 YYNGEE. The chain joins TRBV9 to TRBJ2-7, with a weak D call TRBD1 (6 bases). The sequenced sample consisted of peripheral blood. The clonotype was recovered from a human donor with active COVID-19. The donor label of this sample is uncertain. The CDR3: CASSHDRTMNEQYF. The DNA for the CDR3 is TGTGCCAGCAGCCACGACAGGACAATGAACGAGCAGTACTTC.